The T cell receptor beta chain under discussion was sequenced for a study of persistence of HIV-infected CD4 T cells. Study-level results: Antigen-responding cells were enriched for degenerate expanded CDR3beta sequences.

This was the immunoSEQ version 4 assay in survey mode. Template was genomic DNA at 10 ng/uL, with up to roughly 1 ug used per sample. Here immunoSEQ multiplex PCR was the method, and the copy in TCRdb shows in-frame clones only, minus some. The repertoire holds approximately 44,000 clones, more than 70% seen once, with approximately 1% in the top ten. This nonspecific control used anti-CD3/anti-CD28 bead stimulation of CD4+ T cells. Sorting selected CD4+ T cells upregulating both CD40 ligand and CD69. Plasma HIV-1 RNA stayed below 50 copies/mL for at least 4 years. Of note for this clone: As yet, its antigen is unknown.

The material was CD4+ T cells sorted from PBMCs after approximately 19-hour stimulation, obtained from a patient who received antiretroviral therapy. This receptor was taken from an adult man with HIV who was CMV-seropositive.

This CDR3 reads CASSLAAGEVIETQYF. CDR3 nucleotides: TGCGCCAGCAGCTTGGCCGCGGGGGAGGTTATAGAGACCCAGTACTTC. The chain has TRBV5-1 and TRBJ2-5; 7 nucleotides match TRBD2. This CDR3 is 16 amino acids long. Germline loops: CDR1 SGHRS, CDR2 YFSETQ. The ends lost 0 bases at V and 4 bases at J; junction bases unmatched: 9.